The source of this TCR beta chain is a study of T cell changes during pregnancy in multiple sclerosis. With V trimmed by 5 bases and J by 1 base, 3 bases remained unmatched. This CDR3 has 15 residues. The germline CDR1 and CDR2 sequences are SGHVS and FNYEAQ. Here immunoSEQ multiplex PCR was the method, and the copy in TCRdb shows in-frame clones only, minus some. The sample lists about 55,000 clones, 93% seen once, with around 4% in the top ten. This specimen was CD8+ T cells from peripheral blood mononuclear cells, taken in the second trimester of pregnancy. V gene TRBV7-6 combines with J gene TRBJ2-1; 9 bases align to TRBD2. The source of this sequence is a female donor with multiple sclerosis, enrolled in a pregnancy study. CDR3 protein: CASSTGLASYNEQFF. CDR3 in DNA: TGTGCCAGCAGCACGGGACTAGCTTCCTACAATGAGCAGTTCTTC.